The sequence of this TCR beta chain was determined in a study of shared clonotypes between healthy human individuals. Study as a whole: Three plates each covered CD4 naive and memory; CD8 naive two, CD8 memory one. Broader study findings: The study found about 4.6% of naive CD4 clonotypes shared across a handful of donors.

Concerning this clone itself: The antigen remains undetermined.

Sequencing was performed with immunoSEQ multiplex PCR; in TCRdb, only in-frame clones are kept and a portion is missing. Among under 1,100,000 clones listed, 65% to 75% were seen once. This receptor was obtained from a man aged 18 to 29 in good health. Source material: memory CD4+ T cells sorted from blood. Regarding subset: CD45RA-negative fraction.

The CDR3 is CSGALIGAFF. CDR3 coding DNA: TGCAGCGGGGCCTTAATAGGAGCTTTCTTT. This sequence joins TRBV20-1 and TRBJ1-1; a possible D gene is TRBD1 (5 bases). The CDR3 has 10 residues. Germline V gene data show CDR1 as DFQATT and CDR2 as SNEGSKA (reference sequence).